These 13 T cell receptor beta chains originate from one sample sequenced in a study of beta chain features in type 1 diabetes. The isolated RNA, all of it, was reverse transcribed, so expressed TCRB transcripts were what got sequenced. Repertoires were generated with immunoSEQ multiplex PCR, while TCRdb's copy carries only in-frame clones and drops some. Among under 550,000 clones listed, about an eighth were seen once. Material: naive CD4+ T cells from blood. The receptors were sampled from a woman under 30 in good health.

V gene TRBV2 combines with J gene TRBJ1-5; no reliable D call. The CDR3 runs 13 residues. Looked up from germline, CDR1 is SNHLY and CDR2 is FYNNEI. The V end was cut by 6 bases, the J end by 4 bases, with 10 bases between. The CDR3 nucleotides read TGTGCCAGCAGCCCCGGTGGGAATCAGCCCCAGCATTTT. Protein product: CASSPGGNQPQHF.

CDR3 in amino acids: CASSQDPHPTYNEQFF. CDR3 coding DNA: TGCGCCAGCAGCCAGGACCCGCATCCGACCTACAATGAGCAGTTCTTC. This rearrangement joins TRBV4-1 to TRBJ2-1; unclear D gene. This CDR3 contains 16 residues. V was trimmed by 3 bases and J by 2 bases, leaving 14 bases between them. CDR1 and CDR2 (germline): MGHRA, YSYEKL.

The chain carries TRBV7-9 and TRBJ1-6; D may be TRBD1 (6 bases). The germline CDR1 and CDR2 sequences are SEHNR and FQNEAQ (reference sequence). The CDR3 contains 16 residues. The V and J ends lost 1 base and 5 bases respectively, with 12 bases between them. CDR3 in DNA: TGTGCCAGCAGCTTAGGGGGGACACAAAATAATTCACCCCTCCACTTT. Residues: CASSLGGTQNNSPLHF.

This clone was recorded a few times. The V call is TRBV12-5, the J call TRBJ2-1; possibly TRBD2 for D (6 bases). The CDR3 totals 19 residues. The germline gives CDR1 LGHNT, CDR2 FRNRAP. V lost 4 bases and J 0 bases, leaving 22 bases between the germline ends. The CDR3 DNA is TGTGCTAGTGGTTCCCCTTCGGGAGTTAGTGTTGGCTCCTACAATGAGCAGTTCTTC. This sequence encodes CASGSPSGVSVGSYNEQFF.

This clone appeared a few times. The chain combines TRBV7-2 with TRBJ1-1; no clear D. Germline V gene data show CDR1 as SGHTA and CDR2 as FQGNSA. There are 15 residues in the CDR3. Trimming pared 7 bases from V and 4 bases from J, leaving 19 bases between. The CDR3 DNA is TGTGCCAGCACCACACGGCCGGGTTCGGCCACTGAAGCTTTCTTT. Amino acids: CASTTRPGSATEAFF. Using reference TRBV7-2 and TRBJ1-1 for the parts outside the CDR3, the full variable domain is GAGVSQSPSNKVTEKGKDVELRCDPISGHTALYWYRQSLGQGLEFLIYFQGNSAPDKSGLPSDRFSAERTGGSVSTLTIQRTQQEDSAVYLCASTTRPGSATEAFFGQGTRLTVV.

This clone was counted a few times. The genes are TRBV7-6 and TRBJ2-3; a possible D gene is TRBD1 (6 bases). Trimming stripped 3 bases from V and 4 bases from J, with 11 bases between. The germline CDR1 and CDR2 sequences are SGHVS and FNYEAQ. This CDR3 has 14 amino acids. The CDR3 protein is CASSLNRAADTQYF. The CDR3 nucleotides read TGTGCCAGCAGCTTGAACAGGGCGGCAGATACGCAGTATTTT.

There are a few counts of this clone. The rearrangement uses TRBV4-2 and TRBJ2-5; 8 bases match TRBD2. After removal of 2 bases from V and 3 bases from J, the junction contained 2 bases not matched to a gene. The CDR3 has 14 amino acids. Per the germline V gene, CDR1 is LGHNA and CDR2 is YNFKEQ. CDR3 in amino acids: CASSQKRGKETQYF. The CDR3 nucleotides read TGTGCCAGCAGCCAAAAGCGGGGGAAAGAGACCCAGTACTTC.

The CDR3 protein is CASSGTFTDTQYF. In DNA, the CDR3 is TGTGCCAGCAGCGGGACGTTCACAGATACGCAGTATTTT. The rearrangement links TRBV4-2 to TRBJ2-3; tentatively, D is TRBD1 or TRBD2 (5 bases each). CDR1 and CDR2 from the germline V gene are LGHNA and YNFKEQ. The CDR3 consists of 13 residues. The V end was cut by 5 bases, the J end by 2 bases, with 8 bases between.

This chain links TRBV9 with TRBJ1-2, with D perhaps matching TRBD1 (5 bases). This CDR3 contains 15 residues. The V gene's germline CDR1 is SGDLS and CDR2 YYNGEE. V was clipped by 4 bases and J by 8 bases, with 21 bases between them. The CDR3 region is CASSPGGGTLRGYTF. CDR3 DNA: TGTGCCAGCAGCCCGGGTGGAGGGACCCTTAGGGGCTACACCTTC.

This clone was found a few times. The chain employs TRBV7-2 and TRBJ2-3; the D is unclear. Germline V gene lookup returns CDR1 SGHTA and CDR2 FQGNSA. CDR3 size: 13 residues. Trimming shortened V by 5 bases and J by 11 bases, and 17 bases separated the two germline ends. CDR3 residues: CASSLDPRGLQYF. In DNA, the CDR3 is TGTGCCAGCAGCCTAGACCCCCGTGGATTGCAGTATTTT.

The V gene is TRBV9, the J gene TRBJ1-2, with 8 nucleotides matching TRBD1. With 2 bases clipped from V and 5 bases from J, the junction kept 5 bases outside the gene matches. This CDR3 is built from 14 residues. CDR1 SGDLS and CDR2 YYNGEE come from the germline V gene. The CDR3: CASSVDRGAYGYTF. The CDR3 DNA reads TGTGCCAGCAGCGTCGACAGGGGAGCTTATGGCTACACCTTC. Filled out from reference TRBV9 and TRBJ1-2, the complete variable domain reads DSGVTQTPKHLITATGQRVTLRCSPRSGDLSVYWYQQSLDQGLQFLIQYYNGEERAKGNILERFSAQQFPDLHSELNLSSLELGDSALYFCASSVDRGAYGYTFGSGTRLTVV.

This clone was detected a few times. The rearrangement uses TRBV29-1 and TRBJ2-3, with D perhaps TRBD1 (6 bases). V lost 4 bases and J 0 bases, leaving 14 bases between the germline ends. The CDR3 has 15 amino acids. Germline V CDR1 and CDR2: SQVTM, ANQGSEA. The CDR3 coding sequence is TGCAGCGTTGGAGGGGGTAGGGGTAGCACAGATACGCAGTATTTT. Translation gives CSVGGGRGSTDTQYF.

The rearrangement joins TRBV5-1 to TRBJ2-5; D gene unclear. This CDR3 has 14 amino acids. V was trimmed by 4 bases and J by 1 base, leaving 11 bases between them. Per germline, CDR1 SGHRS and CDR2 YFSETQ. The CDR3 DNA reads as TGCGCCAGCAGCGAGTGGGGAACCCAAGAGACCCAGTACTTC. This sequence encodes CASSEWGTQETQYF.